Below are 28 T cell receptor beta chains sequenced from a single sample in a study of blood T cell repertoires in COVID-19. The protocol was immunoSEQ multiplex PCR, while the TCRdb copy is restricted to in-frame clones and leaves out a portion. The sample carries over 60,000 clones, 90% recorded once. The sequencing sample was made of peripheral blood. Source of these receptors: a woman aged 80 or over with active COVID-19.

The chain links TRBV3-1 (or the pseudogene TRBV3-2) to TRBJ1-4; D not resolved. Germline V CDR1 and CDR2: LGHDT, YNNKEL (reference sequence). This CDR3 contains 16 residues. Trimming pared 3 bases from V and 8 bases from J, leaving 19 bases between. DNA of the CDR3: TGTGCCAGCAGCCACTCTAAAGGGTGGGGAGGGGAAAAACTGTTTTTT. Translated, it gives CASSHSKGWGGEKLFF.

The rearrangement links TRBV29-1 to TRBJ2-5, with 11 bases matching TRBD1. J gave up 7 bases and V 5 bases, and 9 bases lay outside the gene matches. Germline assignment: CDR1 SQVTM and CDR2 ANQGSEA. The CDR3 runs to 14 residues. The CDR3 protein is CSVLGTGGIWTQYF. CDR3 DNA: TGCAGCGTTCTGGGGACAGGGGGAATTTGGACCCAGTACTTC.

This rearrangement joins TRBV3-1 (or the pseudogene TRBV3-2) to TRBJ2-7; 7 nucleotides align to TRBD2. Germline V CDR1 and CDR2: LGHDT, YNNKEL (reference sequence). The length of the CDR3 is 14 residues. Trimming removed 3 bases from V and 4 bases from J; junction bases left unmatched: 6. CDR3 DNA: TGTGCCAGCAGCCAGACCGGGACTAATTACGAGCAGTACTTC. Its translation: CASSQTGTNYEQYF.

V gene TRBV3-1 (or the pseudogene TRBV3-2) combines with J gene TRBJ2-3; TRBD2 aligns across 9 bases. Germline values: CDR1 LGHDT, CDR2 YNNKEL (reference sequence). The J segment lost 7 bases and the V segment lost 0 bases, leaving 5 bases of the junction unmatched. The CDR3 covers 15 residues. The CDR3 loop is CASSQDSGSGYTQYF. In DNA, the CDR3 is TGTGCCAGCAGCCAAGATAGCGGGAGTGGGTATACGCAGTATTTT.

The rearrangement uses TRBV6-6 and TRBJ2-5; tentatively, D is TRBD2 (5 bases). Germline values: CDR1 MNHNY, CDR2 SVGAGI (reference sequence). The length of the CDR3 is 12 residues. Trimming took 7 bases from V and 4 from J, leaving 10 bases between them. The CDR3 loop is CASTLTRETQYF. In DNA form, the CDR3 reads TGTGCCAGCACACTCACTAGAGAGACCCAGTACTTC.

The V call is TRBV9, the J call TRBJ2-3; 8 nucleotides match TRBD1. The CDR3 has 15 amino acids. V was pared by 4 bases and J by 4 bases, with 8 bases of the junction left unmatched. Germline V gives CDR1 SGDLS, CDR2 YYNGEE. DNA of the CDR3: TGTGCCAGCAGCTCCCTAGTGACAGGGGCAGATACGCAGTATTTT. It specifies CASSSLVTGADTQYF.

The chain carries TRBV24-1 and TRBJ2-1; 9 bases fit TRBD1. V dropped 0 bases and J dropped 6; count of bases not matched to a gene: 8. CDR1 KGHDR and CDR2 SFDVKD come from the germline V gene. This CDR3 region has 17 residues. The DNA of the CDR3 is TGTGCCACCAGTGATTTGAAGGGACAGGGTAACTCCAATGAGCAGTTCTTC. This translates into CATSDLKGQGNSNEQFF.

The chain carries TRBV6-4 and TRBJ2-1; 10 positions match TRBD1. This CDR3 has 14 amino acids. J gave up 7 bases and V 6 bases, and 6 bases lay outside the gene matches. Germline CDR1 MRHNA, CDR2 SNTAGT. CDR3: CASRPGQGGNEQFF. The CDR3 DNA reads TGTGCCAGCAGACCCGGACAGGGGGGGAATGAGCAGTTCTTC.

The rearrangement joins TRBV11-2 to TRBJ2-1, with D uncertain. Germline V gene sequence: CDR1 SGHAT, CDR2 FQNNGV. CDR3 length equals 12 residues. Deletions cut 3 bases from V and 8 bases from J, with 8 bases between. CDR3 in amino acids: CASSLNSDEQFF. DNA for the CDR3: TGTGCCAGCAGCTTGAATTCGGATGAGCAGTTCTTC. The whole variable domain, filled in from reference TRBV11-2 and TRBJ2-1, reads EAGVAQSPRYKIIEKRQSVAFWCNPISGHATLYWYQQILGQGPKLLIQFQNNGVVDDSQLPKDRFSAERLKGVDSTLKIQPAKLEDSAVYLCASSLNSDEQFFGPGTRLTVL.

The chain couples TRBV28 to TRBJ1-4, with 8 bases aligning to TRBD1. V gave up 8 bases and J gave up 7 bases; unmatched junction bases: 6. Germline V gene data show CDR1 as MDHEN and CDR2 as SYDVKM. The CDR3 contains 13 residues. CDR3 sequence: CASYGTGSEKLFF. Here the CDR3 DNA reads TGTGCCAGCTACGGGACAGGTAGTGAAAAACTGTTTTTT.

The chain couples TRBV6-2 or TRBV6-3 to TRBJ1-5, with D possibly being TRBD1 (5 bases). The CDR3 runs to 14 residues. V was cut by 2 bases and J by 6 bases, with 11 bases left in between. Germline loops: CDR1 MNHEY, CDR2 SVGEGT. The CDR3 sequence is CASSYSGHSQPQHF. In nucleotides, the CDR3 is TGTGCCAGCAGTTACAGTGGACACAGTCAGCCCCAGCATTTT.

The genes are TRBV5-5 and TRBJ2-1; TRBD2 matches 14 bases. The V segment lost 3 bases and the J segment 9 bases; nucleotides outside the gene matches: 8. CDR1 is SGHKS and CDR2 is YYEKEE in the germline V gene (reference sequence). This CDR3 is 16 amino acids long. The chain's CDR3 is CASSYRLAGGDAEQFF. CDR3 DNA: TGTGCCAGCAGCTACCGACTAGCGGGAGGGGATGCTGAGCAGTTCTTC.

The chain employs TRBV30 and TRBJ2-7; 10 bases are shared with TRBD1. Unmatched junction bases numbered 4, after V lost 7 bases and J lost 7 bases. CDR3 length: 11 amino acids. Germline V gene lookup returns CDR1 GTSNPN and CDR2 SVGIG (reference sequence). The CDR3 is CALGQGGEQYF. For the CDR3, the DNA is TGTGCCTTAGGACAGGGGGGAGAGCAGTACTTC.

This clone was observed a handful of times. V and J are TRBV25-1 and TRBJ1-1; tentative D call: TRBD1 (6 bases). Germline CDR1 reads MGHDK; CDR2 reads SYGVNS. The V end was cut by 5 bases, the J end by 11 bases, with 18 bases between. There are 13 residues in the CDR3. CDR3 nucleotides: TGTGCCAGCAGTTCAATGGGGGCAATAGAGGCTTTCTTT. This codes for CASSSMGAIEAFF.

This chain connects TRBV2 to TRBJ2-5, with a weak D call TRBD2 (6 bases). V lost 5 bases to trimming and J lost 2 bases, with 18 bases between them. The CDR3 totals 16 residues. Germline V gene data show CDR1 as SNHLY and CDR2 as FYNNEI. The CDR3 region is CASSRGTARAQETQYF. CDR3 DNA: TGTGCCAGCAGTCGGGGGACGGCCCGGGCACAAGAGACCCAGTACTTC.

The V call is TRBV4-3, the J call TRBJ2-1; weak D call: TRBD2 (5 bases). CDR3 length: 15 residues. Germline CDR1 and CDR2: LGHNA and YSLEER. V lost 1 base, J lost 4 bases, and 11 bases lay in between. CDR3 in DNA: TGCGCCAGCAGCCAAGGTAGCGAATTATACAATGAGCAGTTCTTC. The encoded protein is CASSQGSELYNEQFF.

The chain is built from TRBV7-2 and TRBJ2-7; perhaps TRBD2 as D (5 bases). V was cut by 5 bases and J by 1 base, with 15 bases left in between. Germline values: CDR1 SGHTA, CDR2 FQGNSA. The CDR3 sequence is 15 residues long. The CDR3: CASSQTRERSYEQYF. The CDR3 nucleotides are TGTGCCAGCAGCCAGACGAGGGAGCGATCCTACGAGCAGTACTTC.

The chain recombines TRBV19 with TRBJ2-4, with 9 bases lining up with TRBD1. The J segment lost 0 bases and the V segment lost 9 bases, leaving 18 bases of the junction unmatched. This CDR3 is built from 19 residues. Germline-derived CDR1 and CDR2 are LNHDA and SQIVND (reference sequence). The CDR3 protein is CAREDTGTGLSKAKNIQYF. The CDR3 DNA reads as TGTGCCAGAGAAGACACCGGGACAGGGTTGAGTAAAGCCAAAAACATTCAGTACTTC.

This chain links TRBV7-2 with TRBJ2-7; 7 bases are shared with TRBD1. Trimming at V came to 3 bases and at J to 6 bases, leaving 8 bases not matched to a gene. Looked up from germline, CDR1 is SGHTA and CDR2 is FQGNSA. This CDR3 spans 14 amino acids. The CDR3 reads CASSFLNRGSEQYF. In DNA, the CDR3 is TGTGCCAGCAGCTTCCTCAACAGGGGTTCCGAGCAGTACTTC.

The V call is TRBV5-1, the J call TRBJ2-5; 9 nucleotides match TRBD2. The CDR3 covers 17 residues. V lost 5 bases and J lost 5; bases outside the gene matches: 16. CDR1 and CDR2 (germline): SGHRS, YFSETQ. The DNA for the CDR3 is TGCGCCAGCAGGGTCGGGACTAGCACTGGGAGCCTCGAGACCCAGTACTTC. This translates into CASRVGTSTGSLETQYF.

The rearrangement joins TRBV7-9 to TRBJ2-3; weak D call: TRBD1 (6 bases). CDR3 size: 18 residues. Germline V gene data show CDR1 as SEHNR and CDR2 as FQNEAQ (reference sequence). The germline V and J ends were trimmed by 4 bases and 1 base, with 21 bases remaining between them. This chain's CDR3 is CASSSLLQGQLGTDTQYF. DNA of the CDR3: TGTGCCAGCAGCTCCCTATTACAGGGACAACTCGGCACAGATACGCAGTATTTT.

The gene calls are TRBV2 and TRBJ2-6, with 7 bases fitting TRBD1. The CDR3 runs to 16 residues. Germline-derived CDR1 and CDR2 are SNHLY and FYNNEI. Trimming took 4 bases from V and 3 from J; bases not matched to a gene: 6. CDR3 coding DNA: TGTGCCAGCAGTGGAATGACAGGGATTGGGGCCAACGTCCTGACTTTC. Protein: CASSGMTGIGANVLTF.

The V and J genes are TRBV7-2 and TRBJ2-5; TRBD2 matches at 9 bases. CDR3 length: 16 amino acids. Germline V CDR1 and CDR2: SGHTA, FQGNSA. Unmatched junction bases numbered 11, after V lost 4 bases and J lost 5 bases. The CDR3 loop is CASSSQGGRARETQYF. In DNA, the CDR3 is TGTGCCAGCAGCTCGCAGGGCGGGAGGGCCCGGGAGACCCAGTACTTC.

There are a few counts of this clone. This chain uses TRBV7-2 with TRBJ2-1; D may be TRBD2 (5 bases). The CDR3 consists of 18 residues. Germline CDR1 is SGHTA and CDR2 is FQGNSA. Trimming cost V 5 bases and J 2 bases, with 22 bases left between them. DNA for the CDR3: TGTGCCAGCAGCCCCTCGAGGGCGGCGACTAAAGCCTACAATGAGCAGTTCTTC. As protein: CASSPSRAATKAYNEQFF.

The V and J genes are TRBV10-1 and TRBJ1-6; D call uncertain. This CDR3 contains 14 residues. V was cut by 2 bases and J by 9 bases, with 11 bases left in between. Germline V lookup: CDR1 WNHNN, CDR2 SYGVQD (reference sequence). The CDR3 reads CASSEAPEGSPLHF. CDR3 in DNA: TGCGCCAGCAGTGAGGCCCCGGAGGGTTCACCCCTCCACTTT.

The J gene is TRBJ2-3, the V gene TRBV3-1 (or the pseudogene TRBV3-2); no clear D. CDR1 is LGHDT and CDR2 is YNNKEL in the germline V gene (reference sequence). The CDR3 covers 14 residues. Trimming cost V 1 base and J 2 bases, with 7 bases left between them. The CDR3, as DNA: TGTGCCAGCAGCCAAGCATACTACACAGATACGCAGTATTTT. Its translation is CASSQAYYTDTQYF.

This CDR3 reads CASSPRGGAGVRETQYF. For the CDR3, the DNA is TGTGCCAGCAGCCCCCGCGGGGGAGCGGGAGTTCGAGAGACCCAGTACTTC. The chain is built from TRBV7-6 and TRBJ2-5; 8 bases fit TRBD2. This CDR3 contains 17 residues. CDR1 SGHVS and CDR2 FNYEAQ come from the germline V gene. Trimming at V came to 5 bases and at J to 4 bases, leaving 15 bases not matched to a gene.

CDR3 sequence (DNA): TGTGCCAGCAGCTCTCAGGGGCCTGAAGCTTTCTTT. Residues: CASSSQGPEAFF. The chain has TRBV7-9 and TRBJ1-1; TRBD1 might be the D (6 bases). This CDR3 is 12 amino acids long. The V gene's germline CDR1 is SEHNR and CDR2 FQNEAQ (reference sequence). V was shortened by 4 bases and J by 6 bases, with 9 bases between the two germline ends.